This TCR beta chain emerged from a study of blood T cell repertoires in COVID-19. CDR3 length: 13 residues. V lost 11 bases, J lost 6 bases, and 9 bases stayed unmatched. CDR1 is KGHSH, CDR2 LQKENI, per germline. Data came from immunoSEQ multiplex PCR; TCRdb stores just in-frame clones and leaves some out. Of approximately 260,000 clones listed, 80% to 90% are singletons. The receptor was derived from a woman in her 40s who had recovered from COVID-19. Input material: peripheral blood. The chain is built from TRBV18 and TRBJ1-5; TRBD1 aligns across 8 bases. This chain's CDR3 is CASAGGESQPQHF. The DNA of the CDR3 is TGTGCCTCGGCAGGGGGCGAAAGTCAGCCCCAGCATTTT. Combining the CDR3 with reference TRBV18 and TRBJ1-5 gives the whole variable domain NAGVMQNPRHLVRRRGQEARLRCSPMKGHSHVYWYRQLPEEGLKFMVYLQKENIIDESGMPKERFSAEFPKEGPSILRIQQVVRGDSAAYFCASAGGESQPQHFGDGTRLSIL.